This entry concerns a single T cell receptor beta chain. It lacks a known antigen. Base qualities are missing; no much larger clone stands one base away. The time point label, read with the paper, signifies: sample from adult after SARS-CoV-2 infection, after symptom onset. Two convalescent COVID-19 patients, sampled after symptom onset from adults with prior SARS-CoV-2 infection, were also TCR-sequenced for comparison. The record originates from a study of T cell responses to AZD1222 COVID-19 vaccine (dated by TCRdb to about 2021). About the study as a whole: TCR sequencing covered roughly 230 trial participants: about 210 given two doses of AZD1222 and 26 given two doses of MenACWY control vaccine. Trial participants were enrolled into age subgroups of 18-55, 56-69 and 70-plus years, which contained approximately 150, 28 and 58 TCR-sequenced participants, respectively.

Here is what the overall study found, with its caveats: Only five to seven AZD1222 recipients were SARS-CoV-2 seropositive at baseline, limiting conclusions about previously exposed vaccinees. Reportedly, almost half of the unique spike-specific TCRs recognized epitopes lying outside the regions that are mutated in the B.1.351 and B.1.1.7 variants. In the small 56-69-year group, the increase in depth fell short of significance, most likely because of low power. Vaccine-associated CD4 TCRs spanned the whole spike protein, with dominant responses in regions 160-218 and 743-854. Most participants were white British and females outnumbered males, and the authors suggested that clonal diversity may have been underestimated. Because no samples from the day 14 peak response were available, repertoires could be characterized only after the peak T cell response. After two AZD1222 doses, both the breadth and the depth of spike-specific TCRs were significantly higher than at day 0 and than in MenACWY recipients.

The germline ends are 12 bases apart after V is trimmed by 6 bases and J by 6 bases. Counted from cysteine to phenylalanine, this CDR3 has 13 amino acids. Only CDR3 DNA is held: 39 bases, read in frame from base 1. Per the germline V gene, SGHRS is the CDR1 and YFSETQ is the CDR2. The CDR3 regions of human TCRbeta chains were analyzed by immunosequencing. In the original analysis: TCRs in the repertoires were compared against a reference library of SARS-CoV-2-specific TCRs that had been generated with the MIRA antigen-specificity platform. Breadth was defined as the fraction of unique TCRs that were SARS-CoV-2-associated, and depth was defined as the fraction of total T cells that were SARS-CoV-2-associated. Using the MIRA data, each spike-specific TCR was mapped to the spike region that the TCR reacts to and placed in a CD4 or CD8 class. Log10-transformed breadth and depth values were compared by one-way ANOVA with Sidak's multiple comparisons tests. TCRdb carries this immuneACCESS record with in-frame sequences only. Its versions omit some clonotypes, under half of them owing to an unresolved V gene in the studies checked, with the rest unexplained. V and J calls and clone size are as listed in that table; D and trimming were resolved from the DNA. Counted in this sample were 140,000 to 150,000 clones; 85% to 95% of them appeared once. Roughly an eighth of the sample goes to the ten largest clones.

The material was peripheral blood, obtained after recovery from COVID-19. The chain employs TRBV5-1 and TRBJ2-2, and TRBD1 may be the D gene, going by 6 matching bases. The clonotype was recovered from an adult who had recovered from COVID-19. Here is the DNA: TGCGCCAGCACCTCACAGGGCCCCGGGGAGCTGTTTTTT. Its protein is CASTSQGPGELFF. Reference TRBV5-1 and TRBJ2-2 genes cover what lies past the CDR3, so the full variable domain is KAGVTQTPRYLIKTRGQQVTLSCSPISGHRSVSWYQQTPGQGLQFLFEYFSETQRNKGNFPGRFSGRQFSNSRSEMNVSTLELGDSALYLCASTSQGPGELFFGEGSRLTVL.